These 17 T cell receptor beta chains were all obtained from the same sample, sequenced in a study of graft-versus-host responses after intestinal transplantation. Produced via immunoSEQ multiplex PCR; TCRdb's table is partial and in-frame only. The sample lists 25,000 to 35,000 clones, 87% occurring once. Specimen: PBMCs, collected 450 to 480 days after intestinal transplantation. The receptors were gathered from a human patient who received an intestinal transplant, so some T cells may come from the graft donor.

The chain joins TRBV18 to TRBJ2-7; TRBD1 or TRBD2 may be the D gene (6 bases each). Germline V gene lookup returns CDR1 KGHSH and CDR2 LQKENI. Trimming pared 0 bases from V and 5 bases from J, leaving 8 bases between. This CDR3 is built from 13 residues. This CDR3 reads CASSPPGGHEQYF. CDR3 sequence (DNA): TGTGCCAGCTCACCACCGGGGGGCCACGAGCAGTACTTC. Looking up the rest from reference TRBV18 and TRBJ2-7 gives the full variable domain: NAGVMQNPRHLVRRRGQEARLRCSPMKGHSHVYWYRQLPEEGLKFMVYLQKENIIDESGMPKERFSAEFPKEGPSILRIQQVVRGDSAAYFCASSPPGGHEQYFGPGTRLTVT.

J is TRBJ1-6 and V is TRBV6-1; D is uncertain. CDR3 length equals 13 residues. V was trimmed by 3 bases and J by 6 bases, leaving 6 bases between them. The germline CDR1 and CDR2 sequences are MNHNS and SASEGT. The CDR3 sequence: CASSDYGNSPLHF. CDR3 bases: TGTGCCAGCAGTGATTATGGTAATTCACCCCTCCACTTT.

V is TRBV5-4 and J is TRBJ1-1; D gene uncertain. There are 13 residues in the CDR3. V dropped 0 bases and J dropped 5 bases, with 8 bases sitting between them. The germline V gene has CDR1 SGHNT and CDR2 YYREEE (reference sequence). CDR3 residues: CASSLGTDTEAFF. CDR3 DNA sequence: TGTGCCAGCAGCTTGGGGACGGATACTGAAGCTTTCTTT.

The chain links TRBV27 to TRBJ2-4, with D unresolved. The CDR3 covers 13 residues. Looked up from germline, CDR1 is MNHEY and CDR2 is SMNVEV (reference sequence). V was shortened by 6 bases and J by 0 bases, with 6 bases between the two germline ends. DNA of the CDR3: TGTGCCAGCAGCGACCAAGCCAAAAACATTCAGTACTTC. This codes for CASSDQAKNIQYF.

The chain links TRBV7-9 to TRBJ1-2; D gene uncertain. Germline CDR1 is SEHNR and CDR2 is FQNEAQ (reference sequence). This CDR3 contains 14 residues. Trimming stripped 6 bases from V and 1 base from J, with 12 bases between. The CDR3 DNA reads TGTGCCAGCAGTCCAGGCCTACTTAACTATGGCTACACCTTC. Amino acid sequence: CASSPGLLNYGYTF. Supplemented by reference TRBV7-9 and TRBJ1-2, the full variable domain reads DTGVSQNPRHKITKRGQNVTFRCDPISEHNRLYWYRQTLGQGPEFLTYFQNEAQLEKSRLLSDRFSAERPKGSFSTLEIQRTEQGDSAMYLCASSPGLLNYGYTFGSGTRLTVV.

V gene TRBV19 combines with J gene TRBJ2-7, with 9 positions matching TRBD2. Trimming at V came to 5 bases and at J to 3 bases, leaving 2 bases not matched to a gene. CDR1 is LNHDA and CDR2 is SQIVND in the germline V gene (reference sequence). CDR3 length: 13 residues. Here the CDR3 reads CASSQAGGYEQYF. In nucleotides, the CDR3 is TGTGCCAGTAGTCAAGCGGGAGGCTACGAGCAGTACTTC.

This clone came up a few times. The chain is built from TRBV4-1 and TRBJ1-6; 7 nucleotides line up with TRBD1. Trimming at V came to 0 bases and at J to 1 base, leaving 3 bases not matched to a gene. The CDR3 has 17 amino acids. From germline, CDR1 is MGHRA and CDR2 YSYEKL. This CDR3 is CASSQDRDSSYNSPLHF. The CDR3 DNA reads TGCGCCAGCAGCCAAGATCGGGACAGTTCCTATAATTCACCCCTCCACTTT.

The chain combines TRBV5-5 with TRBJ1-5, with D uncertain. The CDR3 has 13 amino acids. The germline V gene encodes CDR1 SGHKS and CDR2 YYEKEE (reference sequence). Trimming shortened V by 3 bases and J by 1 base, and 5 bases separated the two germline ends. This chain's CDR3 is CASSSHSNQPQHF. CDR3 nucleotides: TGTGCCAGCAGCTCCCACAGCAATCAGCCCCAGCATTTT.

The V and J genes are TRBV15 and TRBJ2-3; D is unclear. Looked up from germline, CDR1 is LNHNV and CDR2 is YYDKDF (reference sequence). The CDR3 length is 16 residues. Between the trimmed V and J ends, which lost 1 base and 3 bases, there was a span of 14 bases. The CDR3 DNA reads as TGTGCCACCAGCAGAGGCTGGGGAAGGTTTACAGATACGCAGTATTTT. Translating it yields CATSRGWGRFTDTQYF.

The chain recombines TRBV9 with TRBJ1-3; no clear D. The CDR3 loop spans 15 amino acids. V was shortened by 0 bases and J by 2 bases, with 9 bases between the two germline ends. Germline CDR1 reads SGDLS; CDR2 reads YYNGEE. CDR3 amino acids: CASSVEGLAGNTIYF. CDR3 DNA: TGTGCCAGCAGCGTAGAAGGGCTTGCTGGAAACACCATATATTTT.

This chain joins TRBV6-5 and TRBJ2-1; 10 positions agree with TRBD1. This CDR3 has 15 residues. Looked up from germline, CDR1 is MNHEY and CDR2 is SVGAGI. Unmatched junction bases numbered 8, after V lost 3 bases and J lost 9 bases. DNA for the CDR3: TGTGCCAGCAGTTATAGGGGACAGGGGAGGAGTGAGCAGTTCTTC. Its translation is CASSYRGQGRSEQFF.

This chain links TRBV9 with TRBJ2-5; 7 bases are a match to TRBD2. The closer fit of TRBJ2-7 to the DNA end suggests the J call may be wrong. Germline-derived CDR1 and CDR2 are SGDLS and YYNGEE. This CDR3 is built from 15 residues. The CDR3 region has the DNA TGTGCCAGCAGCCCCACCGGGACTAAAATATACGAGCAGTACTTC. Translating it yields CASSPTGTKIYEQYF.

The chain links TRBV15 to TRBJ2-5; D unresolved. Germline CDR1 LNHNV, CDR2 YYDKDF (reference sequence). CDR3 length: 14 amino acids. Between the trimmed V and J ends, which lost 1 base and 5 bases, there was a span of 11 bases. The CDR3 is CATSRGWGTETQYF. In DNA form, the CDR3 reads TGTGCCACCAGCAGAGGGTGGGGTACGGAGACCCAGTACTTC.

This chain connects TRBV2 to TRBJ1-2, with D possibly matching TRBD1 (6 bases). Germline values: CDR1 SNHLY, CDR2 FYNNEI. V lost 9 bases and J lost 2, with 10 bases in between. CDR3 size: 12 residues. Written as DNA, the CDR3 is TGTGCCAGGAGAGGGGGGAACTATGGCTACACCTTC. Protein product: CARRGGNYGYTF.

The V call is TRBV6-5, the J call TRBJ2-1; D unclear. The CDR3 spans 15 residues. Between the trimmed V and J ends, which lost 0 bases and 0 bases, there was a span of 6 bases. Germline V CDR1 and CDR2: MNHEY, SVGAGI. In nucleotides, the CDR3 is TGTGCCAGCAGTTACTCGGGAAGCTCCTACAATGAGCAGTTCTTC. Translation gives CASSYSGSSYNEQFF.

The chain combines TRBV5-1 with TRBJ2-2; TRBD2 agrees at 14 bases. The CDR3 totals 18 residues. CDR1 and CDR2 from the germline V gene are SGHRS and YFSETQ. The junction had 6 bases not matched to a gene; V was cut back by 5 bases and J by 0 bases. This CDR3 reads CASRAPGLAGANTGELFF. The CDR3 nucleotides are TGCGCCAGCAGGGCACCGGGACTAGCGGGGGCGAACACCGGGGAGCTGTTTTTT.

The V call is TRBV6-6, the J call TRBJ1-1; D unclear. Trimming took 2 bases from V and 1 from J, leaving 8 bases between them. The CDR3 spans 14 residues. Germline V lookup: CDR1 MNHNY, CDR2 SVGAGI (reference sequence). CDR3 nucleotides: TGTGCCAGCAGTTACGTTTCGAGGAACACTGAAGCTTTCTTT. Translation gives CASSYVSRNTEAFF.